Sequencing of this T cell receptor beta chain was carried out in a study of early T cells in non-severe SARS-CoV-2 infection. Study summary: Chains stayed unpaired after sequencing of bulk RNA from unsorted whole blood.

As concerns this clonotype: The antigen remains undetermined.

cDNA molecules, individually, were tagged with unique molecular identifiers. TCRdb recomputed calls from the 5' RACE reads with MiXCR, one row per CDR3 protein. The table shows 100,000 to 150,000 distinct CDR3 sequences, with about 15% occurring only once. Germline-derived CDR1 and CDR2 are LGHDT and YNNKEL (reference sequence). The CDR3 is made up of 13 amino acids. Trimming cost V 0 bases and J 6 bases, with 6 bases left between them. General study points: A preference for anti-spike CD8 responses marked VDJdb matching, which missed private and CD4 specificities.

The sequence came from an adult who was a healthcare worker with PCR-confirmed SARS-CoV-2 infection or an uninfected control (not recorded which). Input material: whole blood. The chain links TRBV3-1 to TRBJ1-5; D remains unclear. The CDR3 nucleotides are TGTGCCAGCAGCCAAGATTCCGCTCAGCCCCAGCATTTT. Its translation: CASSQDSAQPQHF.